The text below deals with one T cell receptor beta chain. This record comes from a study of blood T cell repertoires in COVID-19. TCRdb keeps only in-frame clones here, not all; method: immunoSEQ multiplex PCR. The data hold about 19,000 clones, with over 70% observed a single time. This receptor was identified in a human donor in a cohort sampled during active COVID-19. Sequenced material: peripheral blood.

CDR3 residues: CASSPQGQPYGYTF. CDR3 coding DNA: TGCGCCAGCAGCCCACAGGGACAGCCATATGGCTACACCTTC. V and J are TRBV4-1 and TRBJ1-2; 7 positions match TRBD1. Germline CDR1 reads MGHRA; CDR2 reads YSYEKL. The V segment lost 4 bases and the J segment 5 bases; nucleotides outside the gene matches: 7. There are 14 residues in the CDR3.